Following are 2 T cell receptor beta chains from one sample sequenced in a study of graft-versus-host responses after intestinal transplantation. Measured with immunoSEQ multiplex PCR; TCRdb has only the in-frame clones, and not every one. The sample lists some 22,000 clones, roughly two fifths occurring once. Stimulators, about 200,000 irradiated and violet-dye-labeled cells, were plated with about 200,000 CFSE-labeled responder cells. The starting material was alloreactive CD8+ T cells from a mixed lymphocyte reaction culture, obtained before intestinal transplant. Stated subset: CFSE-low proliferating T cells sorted from roughly six-day pre-transplant mixed lymphocyte reaction (GvH or HvG direction). These receptors were taken from a human patient who received an intestinal transplant.

This clone came up a few times. This sequence joins TRBV19 and TRBJ2-1; D unclear. The germline CDR1 and CDR2 sequences are LNHDA and SQIVND (reference sequence). CDR3 length: 12 amino acids. V lost 4 bases and J 3 bases, leaving 4 bases between the germline ends. CDR3 sequence: CASSKDYNEQFF. In DNA, the CDR3 is TGTGCCAGTAGTAAGGACTACAATGAGCAGTTCTTC.

The rearrangement links TRBV6-1 to TRBJ2-5; possibly TRBD1 or TRBD2 for D (5 bases each). Trimming took off 6 bases at V and 5 bases at J, with 19 bases between the two ends. Germline V lookup: CDR1 MNHNS, CDR2 SASEGT. The CDR3 contains 15 residues. This CDR3 reads CASSPGPWFGETQYF. CDR3 nucleotides: TGTGCCAGCAGCCCGGGACCTTGGTTTGGCGAGACCCAGTACTTC.